This T cell receptor beta chain was recorded in a study of Ad26.COV2.S vaccination and SARS-CoV-2 variants. Using immunoSEQ multiplex PCR, the repertoire was profiled, and TCRdb retains in-frame clones only, with some absent. The data hold about 320,000 clones, with 85% observed a single time. The treatment here: some 19 received Ad26.COV2.S at low or high dose, single or two shots; 5 received placebo; per-sample allocation not given. On day 63 after the first injection, vaccine and placebo recipients gave samples. The sequencing used peripheral blood, collected in a trial of Ad26.COV2.S vaccine versus placebo. This clonotype was sampled from a person aged 18-65 years who received the Ad26.COV2.S COVID-19 vaccine or a placebo.

CDR3 in DNA: TGCGCCAGCAAGGAGGGAAGCACAGATACGCAGTATTTT. Its translation: CASKEGSTDTQYF. The J gene is TRBJ2-3, the V gene TRBV5-1, with D tentatively TRBD2 (6 bases). Trimming left V 6 bases short and J 0 bases short, with 8 bases between. Germline CDR1 and CDR2: SGHRS and YFSETQ. CDR3 length: 13 residues.